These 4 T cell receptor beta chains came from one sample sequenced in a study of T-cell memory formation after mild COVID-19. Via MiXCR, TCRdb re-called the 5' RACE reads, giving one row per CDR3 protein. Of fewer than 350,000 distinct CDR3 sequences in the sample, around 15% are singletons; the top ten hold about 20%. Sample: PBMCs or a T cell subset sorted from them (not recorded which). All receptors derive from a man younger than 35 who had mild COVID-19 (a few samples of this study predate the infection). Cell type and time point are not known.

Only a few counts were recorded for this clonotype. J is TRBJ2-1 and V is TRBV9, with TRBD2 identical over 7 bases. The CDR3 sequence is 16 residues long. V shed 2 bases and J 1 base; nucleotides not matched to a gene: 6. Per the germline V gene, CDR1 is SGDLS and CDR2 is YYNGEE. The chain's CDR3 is CASSVLGSGSYNEQFF. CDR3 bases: TGTGCCAGCAGCGTTTTGGGTAGCGGGTCCTACAATGAGCAGTTCTTC.

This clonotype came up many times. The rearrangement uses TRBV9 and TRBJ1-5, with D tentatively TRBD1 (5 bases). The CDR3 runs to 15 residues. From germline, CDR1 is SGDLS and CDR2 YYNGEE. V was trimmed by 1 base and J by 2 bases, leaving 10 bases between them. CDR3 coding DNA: TGTGCCAGCAGCGTAACAGCAGGGCGCAATCAGCCCCAGCATTTT. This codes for CASSVTAGRNQPQHF.

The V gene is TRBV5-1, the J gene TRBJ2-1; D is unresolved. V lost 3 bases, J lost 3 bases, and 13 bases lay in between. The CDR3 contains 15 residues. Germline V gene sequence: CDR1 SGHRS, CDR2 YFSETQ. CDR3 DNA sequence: TGCGCCAGCAGCTGGGTGGGCTCCCACTACAATGAGCAGTTCTTC. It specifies CASSWVGSHYNEQFF.

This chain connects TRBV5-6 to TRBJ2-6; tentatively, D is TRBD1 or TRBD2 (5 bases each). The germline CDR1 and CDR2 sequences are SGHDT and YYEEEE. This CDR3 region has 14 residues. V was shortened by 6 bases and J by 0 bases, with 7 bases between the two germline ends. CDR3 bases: TGTGCCAGCATCGGGGCCTCTGGGGCCAACGTCCTGACTTTC. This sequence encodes CASIGASGANVLTF.